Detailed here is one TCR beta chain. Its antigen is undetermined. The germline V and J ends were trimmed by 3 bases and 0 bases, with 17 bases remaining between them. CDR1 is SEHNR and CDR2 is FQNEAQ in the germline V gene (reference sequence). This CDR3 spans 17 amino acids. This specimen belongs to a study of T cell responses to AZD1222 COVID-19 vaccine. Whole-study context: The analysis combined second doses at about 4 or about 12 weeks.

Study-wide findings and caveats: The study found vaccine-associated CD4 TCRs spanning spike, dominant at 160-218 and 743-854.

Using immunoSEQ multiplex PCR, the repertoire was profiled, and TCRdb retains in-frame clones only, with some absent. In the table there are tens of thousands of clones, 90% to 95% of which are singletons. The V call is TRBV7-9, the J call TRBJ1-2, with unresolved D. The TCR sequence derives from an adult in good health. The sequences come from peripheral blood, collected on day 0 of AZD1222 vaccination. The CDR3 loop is CASSFPPVLSPNYGYTF. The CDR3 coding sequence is TGTGCCAGCAGCTTCCCCCCTGTATTATCGCCTAACTATGGCTACACCTTC.